The following is a T cell receptor (beta chain) sequence with its context. This clone's antigen is unknown. Qualities for individual bases were not recorded, and no much larger clone is one base off. The immunoSEQ hsTCRbeta Kit was used to sequence TCR beta CDR3 regions from DNA. The study's own analysis went as follows. The ImmunoSEQ Analyzer was used to analyse the TCR sequencing data. T cell clonality was defined as 1 minus Pielou's evenness, as computed on productive rearrangements. To measure T cell diversity, the inverse Simpson index was applied to productive templates. T cell density was defined as TCR beta template counts normalized to usable DNA, with usable DNA estimated by amplification and sequencing of housekeeping genes. Two-sided Kruskal-Wallis tests were used to compare TCR metrics between histologic stages. TCRdb mirrors the immuneACCESS table, restricted to in-frame sequences. Some clones are absent from its copies; in checked studies, under half trace to an unresolved V gene, and the reason for the others is unknown. The V and J calls and clone size come from that table; D and trimming were worked out from the DNA. This sample has some 12,000 clones in its table, and about 85% of those were observed once. About 4% of the sample is taken by the ten largest.

The data are from a study of immune evolution from preneoplasia to lung adenocarcinoma (dated by TCRdb to the early 2020s). Study-level background: No AAH lesions showed HLA loss of heterozygosity, compared with roughly 7% of AIS, more than 13% of MIA and approximately 35% of ADC lesions. The immune data were integrated with whole exome sequencing and methylation data obtained from the same cohort of nodules. POLYSOLVER was used to infer Class I HLA alleles from exome data, and LOHHLA was used to detect allele-specific HLA loss. Resected precursor lesions (AAH, AIS, MIA) and invasive adenocarcinomas were compared with paired morphologically normal lung tissue. The study reported that fewer than 130 samples were used for TCR sequencing. TCR sequencing data came from approximately 56 patients. A total of under 60 patients with pulmonary nodules who underwent surgical resection were included in the overall cohort. Sample size was based on specimen availability rather than a prior power calculation. The study combined immune gene expression, TCR sequencing and multiplex immunofluorescence to profile immune contexture across lung adenocarcinoma precursors and invasive adenocarcinoma.

Between 2014 and 2017, the patients underwent resection in either Japan or China. Two lung cancer pathologists independently reviewed H&E slides to confirm the histologic diagnosis of every case. Macro-dissection after pathologic assessment enriched premalignant or tumor cells for nucleic acid extraction. FFPE tissue was used for DNA isolation with the AllPrep DNA/RNA FFPE Kit. The CDR3 contains 15 residues, cysteine and phenylalanine counted. Solely the CDR3 DNA is kept, with 45 bases framed from the first base. V is pared back by 4 bases and J by 3 bases, with 12 bases lying between the germline termini. The germline V gene (reference sequence) yields LNHDA for CDR1 and SQIVND for CDR2. Paper-wide results and their limitations: Findings were based on association rather than direct causation; larger cohorts with long-term follow-up and longitudinal biopsies were deemed needed. The highest clonality was observed in normal lung, whereas higher T cell density and diversity but lower clonality appeared to be present in later-stage lesions. Top T cell clone frequencies were highest in normal lung and appeared to decrease progressively from AAH through AIS, MIA and invasive adenocarcinoma. Compared with EGFR-mutant or double wild-type lesions, KRAS-mutant nodules had the highest T cell clonality. Because all patients came from Japan and China, whether the findings apply to Western populations was uncertain.

This receptor was taken from a person between 50 and 69 years old with lung adenocarcinoma. Material: FFPE tissue from an adenomatous hyperplasia lung lesion. The intended sense of this specimen's cell subset or site label: atypical adenomatous hyperplasia (AAH), lung preneoplasia. The chain is made from TRBV19 and TRBJ2-2, with a tentative D gene TRBD2 over 5 matching bases. The CDR3 reads CASSKLGRDTGELFF. In nucleotides, the sequence is TGTGCCAGTAGTAAACTAGGGCGCGACACCGGGGAGCTGTTTTTT.